The entry below gives a single T cell receptor (beta chain) sequence along with its context. The specificity of this receptor is unknown. The sample holds no much larger clone one base away, and base qualities are not on file. V loses 2 bases at its end and J loses 0 bases; junction bases beyond the gene matches: 1. The germline V gene sets CDR1 to MNHEY and CDR2 to SVGAGI. The CDR3 starts with the cysteine, ends with the phenylalanine, and has 14 residues. The only DNA kept is the CDR3, 42 bases in frame from the first base. Sequencing used an Illumina NovaSeq 6000. Synthesis of TCR cDNA relied on 5'RACE template switching, a step that introduced a universal primer site along with unique molecular identifiers. cDNA synthesis was primed from both the TCR alpha and TCR beta constant segments. Library amplification involved two PCR steps, and the second step added sample barcodes and sequencing adapters. Sequencing of libraries was done on Illumina HiSeq 2500 (2x100 bp) or NovaSeq (2x150 bp). The paper's processing steps were these. Demultiplexing of reads and collapsing into UMI consensus sequences were performed with MIGEC, and V(D)J alignment was carried out with MiXCR. Vaccine-responding clonotypes were defined with edgeR using replicate PBMC samples, requiring FDR below 0.01 and a log2 fold change above 5 up to day 15. Each bulk clonotype received a CD4 or CD8 identity based on whether the sequenced CD4 or CD8 repertoire contained that clonotype at higher abundance. TCRdb trimmed the raw reads at Q25, called clones with MiXCR and kept productive beta chains. All rows with the same CDR3 protein become a single entry with the most common DNA and genes. The V and J calls were determined by TCRdb, not by the authors. Recorded for this sample are about 340,000 distinct CDR3 sequences; about 4% of them occurred a single time. The ten largest clones take up roughly 24% of the sample.

The sample belongs to a study of T cells after yellow fever vaccination (dated by TCRdb to 2018 to 2020). Broadly, across the study: The SMART-Seq v4 Ultra Low Input RNA kit was used to prepare libraries from fractions with low cell numbers. Bulk TCR alpha and beta repertoires were sequenced longitudinally to track T-cell clones before and after primary and booster YFV17D yellow fever vaccination. Two healthy male donors made up the cohort, one aged 18 to 29 years and the other aged 30 to 39 years. Blood was collected at multiple timepoints before and after primary and secondary immunization, and bulk PBMC replicates and cell subsets were isolated. Study-wide findings and limitations: Most clones expanded after primary vaccination were re-detected after the booster (approximately 95% of CD4 and about nine tenths of CD8), suggesting broad memory maintenance. The study included only two donors, which limits how far the findings can be generalized. A small fraction of clonotypes appeared in both the CD4 and CD8 compartments, likely as a result of convergent recombination. The secondary T-cell response was found to be weaker but faster than the primary response, with a peak reached on day 5 rather than on day 15. Computational filtering was needed because FACS-sorted repertoires could contain abundant contaminating clonotypes from the bulk population.

The treatment or condition label of this sample denotes: live attenuated yellow fever vaccine strain. Two biological replicates of bulk PBMCs were collected at each blood-draw timepoint. PBMCs were isolated from peripheral blood using a standard Ficoll-Paque protocol. RNA was extracted with TriZol from bulk PBMCs, CD4 and CD8 fractions, and dextramer-positive and dextramer-negative fractions. This TCR came from a man aged 18 to 35 who received the YFV17D yellow fever vaccine. This specimen consisted of PBMCs, obtained 5 days after the yellow fever booster vaccination. The V and J genes are TRBV6-5 and TRBJ2-7; TRBD1 matches 7 bases in the middle. For the CDR3, the sequence is CASSYGTDSYEQYF. DNA sequence: TGTGCCAGCAGTTACGGGACAGACTCCTACGAGCAGTACTTC.